This T cell receptor beta chain was identified during a study of T cells in localized non-small cell lung cancer. Trimming removed 1 base from V and 5 bases from J, with 14 bases in between. The CDR3 is made up of 15 amino acids. From germline, CDR1 is LNHDA and CDR2 SQIVND (reference sequence). Note on this clone: Its antigen is undetermined.

Generated by immunoSEQ multiplex PCR, the TCRdb table keeps only in-frame clones and is missing some. The repertoire consists of 20,000 to 30,000 clones, with less than 90% occurring once and the leading ten covering 12% to 15%. General study findings and limits: Appearances in adjacent lung were noted for a median about 60 of the top 100 tumor clones. Uninvolved adjacent lung had more T cell clonality than any other tissue, topping tumor.

This sequence originates from a female donor older than 55 with stage I lung adenocarcinoma. This sample comprised peripheral blood, obtained before any cancer treatment. The chain links TRBV19 to TRBJ1-1; D possibly corresponds to TRBD1 (5 bases). The CDR3 bases are TGTGCCAGTAGTATAGGGGGCAGCAGATCTACTGAAGCTTTCTTT. Protein sequence: CASSIGGSRSTEAFF.